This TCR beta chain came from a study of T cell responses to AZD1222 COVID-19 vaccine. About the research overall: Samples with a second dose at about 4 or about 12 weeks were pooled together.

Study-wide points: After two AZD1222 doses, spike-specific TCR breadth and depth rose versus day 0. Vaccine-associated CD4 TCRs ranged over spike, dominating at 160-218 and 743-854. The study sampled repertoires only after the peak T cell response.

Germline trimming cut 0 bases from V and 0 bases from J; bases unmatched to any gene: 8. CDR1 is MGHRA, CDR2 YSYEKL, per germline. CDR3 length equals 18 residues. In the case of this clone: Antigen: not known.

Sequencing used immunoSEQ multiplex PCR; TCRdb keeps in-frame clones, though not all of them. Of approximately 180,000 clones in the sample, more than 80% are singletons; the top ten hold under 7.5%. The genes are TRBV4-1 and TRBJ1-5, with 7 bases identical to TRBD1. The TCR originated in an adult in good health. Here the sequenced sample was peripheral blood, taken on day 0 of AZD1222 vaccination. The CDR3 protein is CASSQDSSGQVSNQPQHF. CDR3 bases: TGCGCCAGCAGCCAAGATAGTAGCGGACAGGTTAGCAATCAGCCCCAGCATTTT.